The following is a T cell receptor beta chain sequence with its context. V gave up 7 bases and J gave up 2 bases, with 11 bases separating them. CDR3 length: 12 residues. Germline V gene sequence: CDR1 SQVTM, CDR2 ANQGSEA. PCR used 60 Vbeta primers and 13 Jbeta primers. Measured with immunoSEQ multiplex PCR; TCRdb has only the in-frame clones, and not every one. The sample consists of under 200,000 clones, approximately 80% of them appearing once. These data are taken from a study of cytomegalovirus exposure and HLA in healthy donors. This sequence joins TRBV29-1 and TRBJ1-2; tentatively, D is TRBD1 (6 bases). Sequenced sample: PBMCs. The clonotype comes from a woman aged 35 to 49 in good health and CMV-seropositive. DNA of the CDR3: TGCAGCGCCGACAGGAGGAACTATGGCTACACCTTC. It yields the protein CSADRRNYGYTF.